This TCR beta chain comes out of a study of blood T cell repertoires in COVID-19. On the study more broadly: Acute-phase and convalescent COVID-19 samples originated in the United States, Italy and Spain. Sources were T cells, B-cell-depleted T cells, or PBMCs; the material itself was cDNA or gDNA.

V lost 5 bases to trimming and J lost 7 bases; unmatched junction nucleotides: 7. CDR3 length: 14 amino acids. CDR1 SGHNT and CDR2 YYREEE come from the germline V gene (reference sequence). Source study methods: Reference gene primers were amplified, and this amplification served to estimate nucleated cell counts. Libraries were prepared by immunoSEQ multiplex PCR; TCRdb keeps only in-frame clonotypes and omits some of them. V, J and clone size derive from that table, while D and trimming were established from the DNA sequence. The sample shows 100,000 to 120,000 clones, over 65% of them seen only once.

The sequenced sample was peripheral blood. The V and J genes are TRBV5-4 and TRBJ2-2; TRBD2 agrees at 8 bases. This clonotype was sampled from a woman aged 40 to 50 with acute or convalescent COVID-19. CDR3 amino acids: CASSRGGENGELFF. For the CDR3, the DNA is TGTGCCAGCAGTCGGGGGGGCGAGAACGGGGAGCTGTTTTTT. The full variable domain, rest sourced from reference TRBV5-4 and TRBJ2-2, is ETGVTQSPTHLIKTRGQQVTLRCSSQSGHNTVSWYQQALGQGPQFIFQYYREEENGRGNFPPRFSGLQFPNYSSELNVNALELDDSALYLCASSRGGENGELFFGEGSRLTVL.